This T cell receptor (beta chain) was documented in a study of cytomegalovirus exposure and HLA in healthy donors. Study results and limitations: The investigators catalogued 164 TCR beta chains as cytomegalovirus-associated. Most observed TCR sequences were rare, whereas some public TCRs were detected in many donors.

Germline CDR1 and CDR2: MDHEN and SYDVKM. The CDR3 is made up of 13 amino acids. V trimming: 6 bases; J trimming: 10 bases; junction bases outside the gene matches: 7. In the PCR, 60 Vbeta and 13 Jbeta primers were used. Data came from immunoSEQ multiplex PCR; TCRdb stores just in-frame clones and leaves some out. The repertoire has about 99,000 clones, approximately 80% of them found once; the top ten carry approximately 2%. Comments on this clone: Its antigen is undetermined.

The material sequenced was PBMCs. The sequence was collected from a woman aged 40 to 50 in good health and CMV-seronegative. The chain employs TRBV28 and TRBJ2-1, with TRBD1 identical over 9 bases. CDR3 sequence (DNA): TGTGCCAGCAGGCGTCCCGGGACAGGGGAGCAGTTCTTC. Amino acid sequence: CASRRPGTGEQFF.